This paragraph covers one T cell receptor beta chain sequence. Its antigen is still unknown. No base-level quality is on record; no much larger clone is a single base apart. The sample comes from a study of CD8 T cells in Susac syndrome (dated by TCRdb to between 2018 and 2021). With respect to the entire study: Among the Susac syndrome patients who were sequenced, clinically active disease was present in five or six and clinical remission was observed in eight. The study used repertoire sequencing to test whether antigen drove CD8+ T cell activation and differentiation in Susac syndrome. Susac syndrome patients were therapy-naive, on corticosteroids (some also receiving IVIg), or on IVIg alone at blood withdrawal. The study compared CD8+ T cell repertoire clonality among 12 healthy donors, 14 Susac syndrome patients and roughly 15 multiple sclerosis patients.

RNA was extracted using the RNeasy kit, and about 0.45 to 1 microgram was reverse transcribed with random hexamers. The immunoSEQ multiplex PCR assay, covering 54 Vbeta and 13 Jbeta segments, was used to amplify TCR beta CDR3 regions. Bias from PCR amplification was corrected by using a synthetic template baseline for primer optimization and for computational correction. Processing in the source paper ran as follows. Reads were annotated to V, D and J genes per IMGT and analyzed with immunoSEQ Analyzer, keeping only productive sequences. To calculate clonality, Shannon entropy was normalized by log2 of the number of productive unique sequences and then subtracted from one. Public and private clones were assessed among the 100 most prevalent clones of each patient and control. Clones were defined as Susac-specific if absent from the healthy and MS cohorts, from more than 900 published viral clones and from other ImmuneACCESS disease sequences. The public reads were reanalyzed by TCRdb: fastp trimming at Q25, MiXCR alignment, in-frame beta chains only. Here each entry gathers all rows of one CDR3 protein and keeps the most common genes and DNA. These V and J calls originate from TCRdb's pipeline instead of the authors' own analysis. For this sample the table gives about 120,000 distinct CDR3 sequences, of which around 96% were detected only once. 0.2% to 0.25% of the sample is held by the ten biggest clonotypes.

High-throughput TCR beta sequencing profiled peripheral blood CD8+ and CD4+ T cells from healthy donors, Susac syndrome patients and multiple sclerosis patients. The Susac syndrome patients fulfilled recently defined diagnostic criteria for either definite or probable disease. Bulk CD8+ and CD4+ T cells were purified by magnetic negative isolation, whereas CD8+ TEMRA cells were enriched by FACS. Blood was collected in EDTA tubes and processed within 24 hours, with PBMCs isolated through density gradient centrifugation. PBMCs destined for TCR sequencing were cryopreserved in liquid nitrogen and later thawed in a 37 °C water bath. The sorted or isolated CD4+, CD8+ and CD8+ TEMRA cells had a purity of 90% or higher. After removal of 5 bases from V and 5 bases from J, the junction retains 6 bases not matched to a gene. From the cysteine up to the phenylalanine, the CDR3 has a length of 15 residues. Only the CDR3 DNA is retained, 45 bases long and in frame from the first base.

General study outcomes and caveats: Looking at Susac-specific public clones, the researchers identified some 15 in the total CD8+ repertoire and about 5 in the CD8+ TEMRA repertoire. The study acknowledged that relatively few individuals were included in the TCR sequencing and HLA analysis. CD8+ repertoires in Susac syndrome showed clonal expansion, which was highest in CD8+ TEMRA cells and was greater in clinically active patients than in remitting patients.

The sequencing input was CD8+ T cells from PBMCs. The chain is made from TRBV12-3 or TRBV12-4 and TRBJ2-1, and 10 bases in between align with TRBD2. The TCR comes from a human donor with Susac syndrome. The CDR3 has the sequence CASSPWTSGDNEQFF. The DNA sequence follows: TGTGCCAGCAGTCCATGGACTAGCGGAGACAATGAGCAGTTCTTC.